This entry lists 19 T cell receptor beta chains sequenced from one sample in a study of blood T cells in healthy people across ages. Using a J-beta primer mix together with a sample-barcoded 5' primer, a second PCR was run for roughly 6 to 12 cycles. TCRdb called the 5' RACE reads again in MiXCR, with one record for every CDR3 protein. The table has approximately 1.5 million distinct CDR3 sequences, about 35% seen once. The specimen sequenced was blood. The receptors derive from a woman in her twenties or thirties in good health.

The chain carries TRBV7-2 and TRBJ2-1; the D is unclear. The ends were cut back, 3 bases at V and 3 bases at J, with 9 bases in the middle. In germline, CDR1 is SGHTA, CDR2 FQGNSA. This CDR3 has 14 residues. The CDR3 sequence: CASSFRQFYNEQFF. The CDR3 DNA is TGTGCCAGCAGCTTCAGGCAGTTCTACAATGAGCAGTTCTTC.

In the case of this clonotype: This may come from a read error, since a much larger clone is one base off. V usage is TRBV29-1 and J usage is TRBJ2-6; D is uncertain. Germline CDR1 SQVTM, CDR2 ANQGSEA. V was clipped by 6 bases and J by 0 bases, with 9 bases between them. This CDR3 contains 14 residues. CDR3 sequence reads: CSVNLTSGANVLTF. The DNA for the CDR3 is TGCAGCGTGAACCTCACCTCTGGGGCCAACGTCCTGACTTTC.

Of note for this clonotype: One junction end disagrees with the germline gene, perhaps due to a read error. The chain combines TRBV6-6 with TRBJ2-5, with unresolved D. CDR1 is MNHNY, CDR2 SVGAGI, per germline (reference sequence). CDR3 length: 13 residues. Here the CDR3 DNA reads TGTACCAGCAGCTCCATGTACCAAGAGACCCAGTACTTC. Its protein is CTSSSMYQETQYF.

This clonotype was counted between two and nine times. V usage is TRBV3-1 and J usage is TRBJ2-1; 11 bases agree with TRBD2. With 4 bases clipped from V and 8 bases from J, the junction kept 7 bases outside the gene matches. Germline CDR1 and CDR2: LGHDT and YNNKEL (reference sequence). The CDR3 has 15 amino acids. CDR3 coding DNA: TGTGCCAGCAGCCTCATGACTAGCGGGGTGGATGAGCAGTTCTTC. Its protein is CASSLMTSGVDEQFF.

The CDR3 DNA reads as TGTGCCAGCAGCTTCGGACAGGGGGGGAACACTGAAGCTTTCTTT. It encodes CASSFGQGGNTEAFF. This rearrangement joins TRBV11-2 to TRBJ1-1; 10 bases line up with TRBD1. With 3 bases clipped from V and 1 base from J, the junction kept 2 bases outside the gene matches. The germline CDR1 and CDR2 sequences are SGHAT and FQNNGV. The CDR3 consists of 15 residues.

In this sample, this clonotype turned up a few times. CDR3 sequence (DNA): TGTGCCAGCAGCCCTCACGGGGGGCGCACAGATACGCAGTATTTT. Translation: CASSPHGGRTDTQYF. The V and J genes are TRBV9 and TRBJ2-3, with TRBD2 as a possible D gene (7 bases). CDR3 length equals 15 residues. Germline assignment: CDR1 SGDLS and CDR2 YYNGEE. V was cut by 4 bases and J by 1 base, with 13 bases left in between.

This clonotype has a handful of counts. The rearrangement joins TRBV4-1 to TRBJ2-6, with D perhaps TRBD1 or TRBD2 (6 bases each). The germline V gene encodes CDR1 MGHRA and CDR2 YSYEKL. The CDR3 is 17 amino acids. Trimming removed 2 bases at V and 2 bases at J, with 13 bases between. This chain's CDR3 is CASSQSSGAAGANVLTF. CDR3 bases: TGCGCCAGCAGCCAAAGCTCGGGGGCTGCTGGGGCCAACGTCCTGACTTTC.

This clonotype has a single count. The chain uses TRBV5-1 and TRBJ2-2; D tentatively fits TRBD1 or TRBD2 (6 bases each). This CDR3 comprises 16 residues. CDR1 and CDR2 from the germline V gene are SGHRS and YFSETQ. V shed 4 bases and J shed 6 bases, with 19 bases lying between them. In DNA, the CDR3 is TGCGCCAGCAGCCTAAGCCGCGGGACATTACCCGGGGAGCTGTTTTTT. Amino acids: CASSLSRGTLPGELFF.

The gene calls are TRBV27 and TRBJ1-1, with 8 bases lining up with TRBD1. This CDR3 contains 14 residues. Germline CDR1 is MNHEY and CDR2 is SMNVEV (reference sequence). V shed 4 bases and J 6 bases; nucleotides not matched to a gene: 7. The CDR3 coding sequence is TGTGCCAGCAGTTCAACCGGGACAGGCTCTGAAGCTTTCTTT. Amino acid sequence: CASSSTGTGSEAFF.

There are a few counts of this clonotype. V is TRBV4-2 and J is TRBJ1-5; D gene unclear. V was trimmed by 3 bases and J by 6 bases, leaving 9 bases between them. The length of the CDR3 is 13 residues. Germline V gene data show CDR1 as LGHNA and CDR2 as YNFKEQ. The CDR3: CASSQALGQPQHF. The DNA of the CDR3 is TGTGCCAGCAGCCAGGCCTTGGGTCAGCCCCAGCATTTT.

V gene TRBV7-9 combines with J gene TRBJ2-3; 7 positions agree with TRBD2. J gave up 5 bases and V 5 bases, and 16 bases lay outside the gene matches. CDR1 and CDR2 from the germline V gene are SEHNR and FQNEAQ (reference sequence). This CDR3 comprises 17 residues. The CDR3 DNA is TGTGCCAGCAGCCCCCCCATGGGGGGAGGGCCTTTAGATACGCAGTATTTT. Its protein is CASSPPMGGGPLDTQYF. Using reference TRBV7-9 and TRBJ2-3 for the parts outside the CDR3, the full variable domain is DTGVSQNPRHKITKRGQNVTFRCDPISEHNRLYWYRQTLGQGPEFLTYFQNEAQLEKSRLLSDRFSAERPKGSFSTLEIQRTEQGDSAMYLCASSPPMGGGPLDTQYFGPGTRLTVL.

The chain employs TRBV4-1 and TRBJ1-2; D might be TRBD1 (5 bases). CDR3 length: 14 amino acids. V shed 6 bases and J shed 7 bases, with 18 bases lying between them. From germline, CDR1 is MGHRA and CDR2 YSYEKL. DNA for the CDR3: TGCGCCAGCAGTTCCCCTGGGGTGAGGGGTGGCTACACCTTC. Translation gives CASSSPGVRGGYTF.

This chain links TRBV4-1 with TRBJ2-5; a possible D gene is TRBD2 (5 bases). V was pared by 4 bases and J by 0 bases, with 9 bases between. Germline CDR1 is MGHRA and CDR2 is YSYEKL. This CDR3 region has 14 residues. CDR3 coding DNA: TGCGCCAGCAGCCTCAGGAGGTACCAAGAGACCCAGTACTTC. The encoded protein is CASSLRRYQETQYF.

This chain's CDR3 is CSARWGTNTEAFF. CDR3 nucleotides: TGCAGTGCCAGATGGGGCACGAACACTGAAGCTTTCTTT. The V gene is TRBV20-1, the J gene TRBJ1-1; the D gene is possibly TRBD1 (5 bases). Per germline, CDR1 DFQATT and CDR2 SNEGSKA (reference sequence). V was trimmed by 6 bases and J by 1 base, leaving 12 bases between them. The CDR3 runs 13 residues.

The sample holds a few counts of this clonotype. V usage is TRBV7-2 and J usage is TRBJ2-1; 11 nucleotides match TRBD1. V dropped 6 bases and J dropped 4; count of bases not matched to a gene: 5. The CDR3 is made up of 15 amino acids. In germline, CDR1 is SGHTA, CDR2 FQGNSA. The CDR3 region has the DNA TGTGCCAGCAGTCCGGACAGGGGGCGGTACAATGAGCAGTTCTTC. The encoded protein is CASSPDRGRYNEQFF.

V usage is TRBV7-2 and J usage is TRBJ2-1; 8 bases map to TRBD2. Germline trimming cut 8 bases from V and 7 bases from J; bases unmatched to any gene: 13. Germline V gene sequence: CDR1 SGHTA, CDR2 FQGNSA. CDR3 length: 15 amino acids. This chain's CDR3 is CASRPPRGGLNEQFF. The CDR3 DNA follows: TGTGCCAGCCGTCCACCTCGGGGGGGCCTTAATGAGCAGTTCTTC.

This clonotype has just a few counts. The chain joins TRBV7-9 to TRBJ2-7; D gene uncertain. The CDR3 sequence is 12 residues long. With 4 bases removed from V and 6 bases from J, the gap between germline ends came to 10 bases. Germline V CDR1 and CDR2: SEHNR, FQNEAQ (reference sequence). The CDR3 sequence: CASSSSSFEQYF. The CDR3 coding sequence is TGTGCCAGCAGCTCCTCCTCGTTCGAGCAGTACTTC.

In this sample, this clonotype turned up a few times. The chain employs TRBV4-1 and TRBJ2-2; 12 bases line up with TRBD2. From germline, CDR1 is MGHRA and CDR2 YSYEKL. V lost 5 bases, J lost 6 bases, and 10 bases stayed unmatched. This CDR3 is built from 17 residues. CDR3 region: CASSATTSGRFAGELFF. In DNA, the CDR3 is TGCGCCAGCAGCGCGACGACTAGCGGGAGATTCGCCGGGGAGCTGTTTTTT.

This clonotype was counted a few times. The chain links TRBV7-9 to TRBJ1-2, with no clear D. Between the trimmed V and J ends, which lost 5 bases and 0 bases, there was a span of 13 bases. CDR1 and CDR2 (germline): SEHNR, FQNEAQ (reference sequence). The CDR3 spans 15 residues. The CDR3 nucleotides are TGTGCCAGCAGCCAACTCGTGGGAGCTAACTATGGCTACACCTTC. Translation gives CASSQLVGANYGYTF.